Listed below are T cell receptor beta chains from one sample, sequenced in a study of neurological immune-mediated disorders. TCRdb passed the 5' RACE reads through MiXCR, listing each CDR3 protein once. The data contain 50,000 to 60,000 distinct CDR3 sequences, roughly 15% of them singletons. Material: PBMCs. The receptors originated from a man aged 55 to 70 in good health. Each CDR3 is given with its conserved first and last residue. A D gene is named only where the DNA matches it firmly. Rows give clone size only sometimes, using once, few, many, or a class for an expanded clone.

j_call | d_call | v_call | clone_size | cdr3_aa | cdr3_nt
TRBJ2-2 | TRBD2 | TRBV20-1 | many | CSAKGGLAGGVTGELFF | TGCAGTGCTAAAGGGGGACTAGCGGGAGGTGTCACCGGGGAGCTGTTTTTT
TRBJ1-5 | NA | TRBV5-1 | many | CASSLWGNQPQHF | TGCGCCAGCAGCTTGTGGGGGAATCAGCCCCAGCATTTT
TRBJ2-7 | TRBD1 | TRBV29-1 | many | CSFRQGISYEQYF | TGCAGCTTCCGACAGGGCATCTCCTACGAGCAGTACTTC
TRBJ2-1 | NA | TRBV5-1 | many | CASSSRGDPNNEQFF | TGCGCCAGCAGCTCCCGGGGAGACCCAAACAATGAGCAGTTCTTC
TRBJ2-7 | TRBD2 | TRBV5-1 | many | CASSLRGLAGDSYEQYF | TGCGCCAGCAGCTTGCGAGGACTAGCGGGGGACTCCTACGAGCAGTACTTC
TRBJ2-3 | NA | TRBV5-6 | many | CASSPQGQTDTQYF | TGTGCCAGCAGCCCTCAGGGCCAGACAGATACGCAGTATTTT
TRBJ1-5 | TRBD1 | TRBV20-1 | many | CSAERQGVNQPQHF | TGCAGTGCCGAAAGACAGGGGGTTAATCAGCCCCAGCATTTT
TRBJ1-2 | TRBD1 | TRBV12-3/TRBV12-4 | many | CASSLGQGVRGYTF | TGTGCCAGCAGCTTAGGTCAGGGGGTCCGTGGCTACACCTTC
TRBJ2-7 | NA | TRBV5-1 | many | CASSLDRRSYEQYF | TGCGCCAGCAGCTTGGACAGGAGATCCTACGAGCAGTACTTC
TRBJ1-2 | TRBD1 | TRBV12-3/TRBV12-4 | many | CASSATGTGDLSYTF | TGTGCCAGTTCAGCGACCGGGACAGGGGATTTGAGCTACACCTTC
TRBJ2-1 | TRBD2 | TRBV20-1 | few | CSAPGTSGRDEQFF | TGCAGTGCTCCTGGGACTAGCGGGAGAGATGAGCAGTTCTTC
TRBJ2-5 | NA | TRBV7-2 | many | CASSLSEFETQYF | TGTGCCAGCAGCTTAAGCGAATTTGAGACCCAGTACTTC
TRBJ2-3 | TRBD1 | TRBV12-3/TRBV12-4 | many | CASTLGQGYTDTQYF | TGTGCCAGCACCTTGGGACAGGGGTATACAGATACGCAGTATTTT
TRBJ1-2 | NA | TRBV29-1 | many | CSVLRGQGRGYTF | TGCAGCGTCCTCAGGGGACAAGGTCGGGGCTACACCTTC
TRBJ2-3 | NA | TRBV4-1 | few | CASSQDPYAQGDTQYF | TGCGCCAGCAGCCAAGATCCCTACGCGCAGGGGGATACGCAGTATTTT
TRBJ1-2 | NA | TRBV5-1 | many | CASSLGTLSEGGYTF | TGCGCCAGCAGCCTCGGGACTCTCTCCGAGGGTGGCTACACCTTC
TRBJ2-1 | TRBD2 | TRBV5-1 | many | CASSLISGGYNEQFF | TGCGCCAGCAGCTTGATTAGCGGGGGGTACAATGAGCAGTTCTTC
TRBJ2-1 | TRBD2 | TRBV5-1 | NA | CASSLGTSGKSDEQFF | TGCGCCAGCAGCCTCGGGACTAGCGGGAAAAGCGATGAGCAGTTCTTC
TRBJ2-7 | TRBD2 | TRBV20-1 | many | CSARASGSVLHEQYF | TGCAGTGCTCGGGCTAGCGGGAGTGTCTTGCACGAGCAGTACTTC